What follows are 22 T cell receptor beta chains derived from one specimen sequenced in a study of a mutant IDH1 vaccine in newly diagnosed glioma. The protocol was immunoSEQ multiplex PCR, while the TCRdb copy is restricted to in-frame clones and leaves out a portion. The repertoire includes about 68,000 clones, approximately 79% of them detected once, and roughly 8.2% sits in the top ten. Time point specified: baseline, week 1 (first vaccination visit). Treatment here: pre-vaccination baseline after standard-of-care therapy. The specimen comprised PBMCs, sampled from a glioma patient treated with radiotherapy, temozolomide or both. These receptors were obtained from a man aged 50-60 years with glioma.

The V and J genes are TRBV6-1 and TRBJ1-2; tentative D call: TRBD1 (6 bases). The CDR3 extends over 12 amino acids. The germline V gene has CDR1 MNHNS and CDR2 SASEGT. The V gene lost 7 bases and the J gene lost 8 bases, with 14 bases spanning the gap. CDR3 residues: CASMRGLDGYTF. DNA of the CDR3: TGTGCCAGCATGCGGGGGCTTGACGGCTACACCTTC.

This clone was seen ten or more times. The chain is built from TRBV21-1 and TRBJ2-7; the D call in the table, TRBD1, was not verified against the DNA. TRBV21-1 is labeled a pseudogene. This CDR3 comprises 14 residues. The CDR3 coding sequence is TGTGCCAGCAGCAGCACAGGGGGGAGAGGCGAGCAGTACTTC. Protein: CASSSTGGRGEQYF.

This clone was found a few times. The rearrangement joins TRBV7-2 to TRBJ1-2; D uncertain. CDR3 size: 15 residues. Germline-derived CDR1 and CDR2 are SGHTA and FQGNSA. V was pared by 1 base and J by 5 bases, with 14 bases between. CDR3 sequence (DNA): TGTGCCAGCAGCTTAGACGGGAACATGGGGTATGGCTACACCTTC. It codes for CASSLDGNMGYGYTF.

The chain carries TRBV19 and TRBJ1-1, with TRBD1 matching over 7 bases. CDR3 length equals 15 residues. Losses at the gene ends were 6 bases for V and 1 base for J; bases not matched to a gene: 8. CDR1 is LNHDA and CDR2 is SQIVND in the germline V gene (reference sequence). CDR3 DNA: TGTGCCAGTAGGATGACAGGGATGACGAACACTGAAGCTTTCTTT. This encodes CASRMTGMTNTEAFF. Variable domain in full (rest from reference TRBV19 and TRBJ1-1): DGGITQSPKYLFRKEGQNVTLSCEQNLNHDAMYWYRQDPGQGLRLIYYSQIVNDFQKGDIAEGYSVSREKKESFPLTVTSAQKNPTAFYLCASRMTGMTNTEAFFGQGTRLTVV.

The chain carries TRBV9 and TRBJ1-5; D possibly corresponds to TRBD1 (5 bases). Germline V CDR1 and CDR2: SGDLS, YYNGEE. The CDR3 covers 15 residues. V lost 3 bases, J lost 1 base, and 11 bases lay in between. The CDR3 DNA sequence: TGTGCCAGCAGCGGGGGACCGACGAGCAATCAGCCCCAGCATTTT. It specifies CASSGGPTSNQPQHF.

This clone turned up a few times. The J gene is TRBJ1-5, the V gene TRBV7-2; D may be TRBD1 (5 bases). The CDR3 is 14 amino acids. V gave up 6 bases and J gave up 1 base, with 10 bases separating them. Germline V CDR1 and CDR2: SGHTA, FQGNSA. This chain's CDR3 is CASSTWGSNQPQHF. In nucleotides, the CDR3 is TGTGCCAGCAGTACCTGGGGGAGCAATCAGCCCCAGCATTTT.

The V and J genes are TRBV6-5 and TRBJ1-2; no firm D call. The germline CDR1 and CDR2 sequences are MNHEY and SVGAGI. Trimming pared 6 bases from V and 7 bases from J, leaving 12 bases between. The CDR3 is 12 amino acids. CDR3 coding DNA: TGTGCCAGCAGAATTGAGGGTTTTGGCTACACCTTC. Translated, it gives CASRIEGFGYTF.

This sequence joins TRBV6-5 and TRBJ1-2; D is perhaps TRBD1 (5 bases). This CDR3 contains 14 residues. Germline V CDR1 and CDR2: MNHEY, SVGAGI. V was clipped by 5 bases and J by 4 bases, with 14 bases between them. CDR3 region: CASSLGRSVYGYTF. The CDR3 DNA reads TGTGCCAGCAGTCTGGGACGGTCAGTCTATGGCTACACCTTC.

The chain combines TRBV18 with TRBJ2-5; 9 bases align to TRBD1. The V gene end was trimmed by 6 bases and the J gene end by 5 bases; junction bases not matched to a gene: 4. From germline, CDR1 is KGHSH and CDR2 LQKENI. The CDR3 has 13 residues. The CDR3 spells CASSPGQGETQYF. CDR3 bases: TGTGCCAGCTCCCCGGGACAGGGCGAGACCCAGTACTTC.

This chain uses TRBV18 with TRBJ2-7; D gene unclear. The CDR3 consists of 13 residues. Trimming stripped 6 bases from V and 6 bases from J, with 15 bases between. The V gene's germline CDR1 is KGHSH and CDR2 LQKENI. For the CDR3, the DNA is TGTGCCAGCTCCACAACTTACTCGACCGAGCAGTACTTC. It yields the protein CASSTTYSTEQYF.

This rearrangement joins TRBV5-1 to TRBJ1-1, with 7 bases lining up with TRBD1. This CDR3 comprises 14 residues. Germline V gene lookup returns CDR1 SGHRS and CDR2 YFSETQ. The V gene end was trimmed by 1 base and the J gene end by 2 bases; junction bases not matched to a gene: 2. The CDR3 protein is CASSLNRGNTEAFF. In DNA form, the CDR3 reads TGCGCCAGCAGCTTGAACAGGGGAAACACTGAAGCTTTCTTT.

V gene TRBV2 combines with J gene TRBJ2-2; no definite D call. V was shortened by 7 bases and J by 8 bases, with 8 bases between the two germline ends. The CDR3 has 11 amino acids. CDR1 and CDR2 from the germline V gene are SNHLY and FYNNEI. CDR3 coding DNA: TGTGCCAGCACCCTCTGGGGGGAGCTGTTTTTT. It yields the protein CASTLWGELFF.

CDR3 in DNA: TGTGCCATCAGTGAGACTAGCGGGGCCCAAGAGACCCAGTACTTC. This translates into CAISETSGAQETQYF. The rearrangement links TRBV10-3 to TRBJ2-5; 10 bases are shared with TRBD2. Germline V CDR1 and CDR2: ENHRY, SYGVKD. V trimming: 2 bases; J trimming: 1 base; junction bases outside the gene matches: 1. CDR3 length: 15 residues.

This chain uses TRBV5-5 with TRBJ2-7; 8 positions agree with TRBD1. The CDR3 is 14 residues long. Trimming at V came to 4 bases and at J to 1 base, leaving 4 bases not matched to a gene. Germline CDR1 and CDR2: SGHKS and YYEKEE (reference sequence). CDR3 sequence reads: CASSPGTGSYEQYF. The CDR3 DNA reads as TGTGCCAGCAGCCCCGGGACAGGTTCCTACGAGCAGTACTTC.

The V gene is TRBV7-2, the J gene TRBJ2-2; maybe TRBD2 (7 bases). Deletions cut 5 bases from V and 3 bases from J, with 16 bases between. The CDR3 covers 16 residues. CDR1 is SGHTA and CDR2 is FQGNSA in the germline V gene. The DNA for the CDR3 is TGTGCCAGCAGCCTACGAGGGGGGGGTTACACCGGGGAGCTGTTTTTT. Protein product: CASSLRGGGYTGELFF.

The gene calls are TRBV4-3 and TRBJ1-2, with D perhaps TRBD1 (6 bases). The ends were cut back, 0 bases at V and 7 bases at J, with 15 bases in the middle. Germline V gene data show CDR1 as LGHNA and CDR2 as YSLEER. The CDR3 contains 15 residues. The CDR3, as DNA: TGCGCCAGCAGCCAAGATCATCTGGGGGCGCGTGGCTACACCTTC. As protein: CASSQDHLGARGYTF.

The chain combines TRBV9 with TRBJ2-2; no clear D gene. This CDR3 region has 15 residues. V was pared by 3 bases and J by 0 bases, with 9 bases between. Germline V gives CDR1 SGDLS, CDR2 YYNGEE. The CDR3 coding sequence is TGTGCCAGCAGCGCTCTCGCGGCGAACACCGGGGAGCTGTTTTTT. Translation gives CASSALAANTGELFF.

This chain uses TRBV29-1 with TRBJ1-2; 9 bases map to TRBD1. V shed 7 bases and J 6 bases; nucleotides not matched to a gene: 9. The CDR3 is made up of 13 amino acids. The germline CDR1 and CDR2 sequences are SQVTM and ANQGSEA. CDR3 protein: CSAQGARFDGYTF. In nucleotides, the CDR3 is TGCAGCGCACAGGGGGCGAGATTTGATGGCTACACCTTC.

The V call is TRBV19, the J call TRBJ1-4; 9 positions agree with TRBD1. The V segment lost 6 bases and the J segment 6 bases; nucleotides outside the gene matches: 8. CDR1 is LNHDA and CDR2 is SQIVND in the germline V gene (reference sequence). The CDR3 has 15 residues. The DNA of the CDR3 is TGTGCCAGTAGACACGGGTGGACAGGGGATGAAAAACTGTTTTTT. Residues: CASRHGWTGDEKLFF.

V and J are TRBV7-2 and TRBJ2-2, with 8 bases matching TRBD2. The CDR3 is 17 amino acids. Unmatched junction bases numbered 10, after V lost 1 base and J lost 6 bases. Germline values: CDR1 SGHTA, CDR2 FQGNSA. CDR3 residues: CASSLVFGGEGPGELFF. The CDR3 bases are TGTGCCAGCAGCTTAGTTTTCGGGGGGGAGGGTCCCGGGGAGCTGTTTTTT.

The gene calls are TRBV19 and TRBJ1-5, with D maybe TRBD1 (5 bases). Germline V gene data show CDR1 as LNHDA and CDR2 as SQIVND (reference sequence). V was shortened by 6 bases and J by 11 bases, with 23 bases between the two germline ends. This CDR3 spans 15 amino acids. This CDR3 reads CASRITGFSDRSQHF. Written as DNA, the CDR3 is TGTGCCAGTAGGATCACAGGATTTAGTGACCGCTCCCAGCATTTT. The complete variable domain, with remaining parts taken from reference TRBV19 and TRBJ1-5, reads DGGITQSPKYLFRKEGQNVTLSCEQNLNHDAMYWYRQDPGQGLRLIYYSQIVNDFQKGDIAEGYSVSREKKESFPLTVTSAQKNPTAFYLCASRITGFSDRSQHFGDGTRLSIL.

In DNA, the CDR3 is TGCGCCAGCAGGCAGGGGGGCCTTATGAACACTGAAGCTTTCTTT. Its protein is CASRQGGLMNTEAFF. The chain combines TRBV5-1 with TRBJ1-1, with 7 bases aligning to TRBD1. V dropped 5 bases and J dropped 0; count of bases not matched to a gene: 7. This CDR3 region has 15 residues. Per germline, CDR1 SGHRS and CDR2 YFSETQ. The variable domain in full, completed from reference TRBV5-1 and TRBJ1-1, reads KAGVTQTPRYLIKTRGQQVTLSCSPISGHRSVSWYQQTPGQGLQFLFEYFSETQRNKGNFPGRFSGRQFSNSRSEMNVSTLELGDSALYLCASRQGGLMNTEAFFGQGTRLTVV.